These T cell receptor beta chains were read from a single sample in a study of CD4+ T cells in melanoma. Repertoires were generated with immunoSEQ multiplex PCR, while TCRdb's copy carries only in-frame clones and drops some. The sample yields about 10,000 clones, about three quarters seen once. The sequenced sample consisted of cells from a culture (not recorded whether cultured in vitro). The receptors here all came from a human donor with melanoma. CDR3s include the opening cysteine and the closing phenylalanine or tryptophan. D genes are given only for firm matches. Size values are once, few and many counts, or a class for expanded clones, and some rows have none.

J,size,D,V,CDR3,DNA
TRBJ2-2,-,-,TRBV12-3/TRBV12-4,CASMGGNTGELFF,TGTGCCAGTATGGGTGGGAACACCGGGGAGCTGTTTTTT
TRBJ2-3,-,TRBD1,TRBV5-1,CASSSTGGPDTQYF,TGCGCCAGCAGCTCCACAGGGGGCCCAGATACGCAGTATTTT
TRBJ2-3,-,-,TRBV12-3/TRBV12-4,CASSLNTQYF,TGTGCCAGCAGTTTAAATACGCAGTATTTT
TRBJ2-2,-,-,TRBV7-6,CASSWRPEDTGELFF,TGTGCCAGCAGCTGGCGGCCCGAAGACACCGGGGAGCTGTTTTTT
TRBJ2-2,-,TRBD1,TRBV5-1,CASRLTDRGRGELFF,TGCGCCAGCAGGTTGACGGACAGGGGGCGAGGGGAGCTGTTTTTT
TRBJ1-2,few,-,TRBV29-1,CSVRSALGYTF,TGCAGCGTTCGTTCCGCTTTGGGCTACACCTTC
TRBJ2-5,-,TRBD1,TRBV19,CASSISTGMETQYF,TGTGCCAGTAGTATTTCGACAGGGATGGAGACCCAGTACTTC
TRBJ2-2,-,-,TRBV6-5,CASSYDSGTGELFF,TGTGCCAGCAGTTACGATTCGGGCACCGGGGAGCTGTTTTTT
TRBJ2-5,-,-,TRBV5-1,CASSGGRGSRETQYF,TGCGCCAGCAGCGGAGGTCGGGGCTCTAGGGAGACCCAGTACTTC
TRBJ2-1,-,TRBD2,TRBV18,CASSPDSGGARDEQFF,TGTGCCAGCTCACCAGATTCCGGGGGGGCCAGGGATGAGCAGTTCTTC
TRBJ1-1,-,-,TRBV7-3,CASSPGRNTEAFF,TGTGCCAGCAGCCCCGGACGGAACACTGAAGCTTTCTTT
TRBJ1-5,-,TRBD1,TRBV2,CASTESGQGNQPQHF,TGTGCCAGCACTGAATCGGGACAGGGGAACCAGCCCCAGCATTTT
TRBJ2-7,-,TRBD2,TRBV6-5,CASSLTSGGAQYF,TGTGCCAGCAGTCTCACTAGCGGGGGAGCGCAGTACTTC
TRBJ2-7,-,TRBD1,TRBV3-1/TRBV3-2,CASSQGTGDLGYEQYF,TGTGCCAGCAGCCAAGGGACAGGGGATCTGGGCTACGAGCAGTACTTC
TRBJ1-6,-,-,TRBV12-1,CASSFVQGNSPLHF,TGTGCCAGCAGCTTTGTGCAGGGAAACTCACCCCTCCACTTT
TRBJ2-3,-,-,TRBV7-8,CASSPAGGTDTQYF,TGTGCCAGCAGCCCGGCAGGGGGCACAGATACGCAGTATTTT
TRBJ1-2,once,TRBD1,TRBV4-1,CASSQPGQKTYGYTF,TGCGCCAGCAGCCAGCCGGGACAGAAAACCTATGGCTACACCTTC
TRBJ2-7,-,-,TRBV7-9,CASSLGELILGEQYF,TGTGCCAGCAGCTTAGGGGAACTGATATTGGGGGAGCAGTACTTC
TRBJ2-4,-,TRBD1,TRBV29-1,CSVVGQAKNIQYF,TGCAGCGTTGTGGGACAGGCCAAAAACATTCAGTACTTC
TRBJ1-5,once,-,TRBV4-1,CASSQGINQPQHF,TGCGCCAGCAGCCAGGGCATCAATCAGCCCCAGCATTTT
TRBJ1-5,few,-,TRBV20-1,CSASTGGVRGNQPQHF,TGCAGTGCTAGTACCGGTGGGGTTAGGGGCAATCAGCCCCAGCATTTT
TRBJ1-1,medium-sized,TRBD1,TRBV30,CAWRGGVWSTEAFF,TGTGCCTGGAGAGGGGGCGTGTGGAGCACTGAAGCTTTCTTT
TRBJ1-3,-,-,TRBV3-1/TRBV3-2,CASSHFGFGNTIYF,TGTGCCAGCAGCCATTTTGGGTTTGGAAACACCATATATTTT
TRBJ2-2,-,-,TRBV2,CASSEWGVPGELFF,TGTGCCAGCAGTGAATGGGGTGTGCCCGGGGAGCTGTTTTTT
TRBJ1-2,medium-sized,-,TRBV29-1,CSAGLGANYGYTF,TGCAGTGCGGGGTTGGGAGCTAACTATGGCTACACCTTC
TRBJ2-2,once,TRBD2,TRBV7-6,CASSSGGRSTGELFF,TGTGCCAGCAGCAGCGGGGGGAGAAGCACCGGGGAGCTGTTTTTT
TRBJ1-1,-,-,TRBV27,CASRLGPEAFF,TGTGCCAGCAGGCTGGGCCCTGAAGCTTTCTTT
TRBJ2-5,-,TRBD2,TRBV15,CATSKRTRQETQYF,TGTGCCACCAGCAAACGGACTAGACAAGAGACCCAGTACTTC
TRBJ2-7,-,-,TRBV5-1,CASSLIPGPRSYEQYF,TGCGCCAGCAGCCTTATACCGGGACCGCGATCCTACGAGCAGTACTTC
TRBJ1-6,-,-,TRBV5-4,CASSSDPHWNNSPLHF,TGTGCCAGCAGCTCCGACCCACACTGGAATAATTCACCCCTCCACTTT
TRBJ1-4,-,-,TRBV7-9,CASSFWADRLELFF,TGTGCCAGCAGCTTCTGGGCTGATCGCTTGGAACTGTTTTTT
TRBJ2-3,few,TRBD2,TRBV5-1,CASSLAPRGVGTDTQYF,TGCGCCAGCAGCTTGGCACCGCGGGGGGTCGGGACAGATACGCAGTATTTT
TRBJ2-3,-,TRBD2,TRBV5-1,CASSYSGGGTDTQYF,TGCGCCAGCAGCTATAGCGGGGGGGGCACAGATACGCAGTATTTT
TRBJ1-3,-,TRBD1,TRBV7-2,CASSPRAQGHPGSGNTIYF,TGTGCCAGCAGCCCCAGGGCACAGGGGCATCCCGGCTCTGGAAACACCATATATTTT
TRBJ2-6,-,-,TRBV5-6,CASSPTTGANVLTF,TGTGCCAGCAGCCCCACGACTGGGGCCAACGTCCTGACTTTC
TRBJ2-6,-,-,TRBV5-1,CASSFGAAGANVLTF,TGCGCCAGCAGCTTTGGAGCAGCTGGGGCCAACGTCCTGACTTTC
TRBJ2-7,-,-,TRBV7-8,CASSFTSNYEQYF,TGTGCCAGCAGCTTTACTAGTAACTACGAGCAGTACTTC
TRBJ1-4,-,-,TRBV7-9,CASSLMGADNEKLFF,TGTGCCAGCAGCTTAATGGGGGCCGATAATGAAAAACTGTTTTTT
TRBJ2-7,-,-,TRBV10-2,CASSGGAGLDEQYF,TGCGCCAGCAGTGGAGGGGCGGGCCTTGACGAGCAGTACTTC
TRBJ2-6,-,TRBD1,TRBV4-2,CASSQVKGQLSGANVLTF,TGTGCCAGCAGCCAAGTTAAGGGACAGCTCTCTGGGGCCAACGTCCTGACTTTC
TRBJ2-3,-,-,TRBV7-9,CASSSGLTADTQYF,TGTGCCAGCAGCTCCGGACTCACGGCGGATACGCAGTATTTT
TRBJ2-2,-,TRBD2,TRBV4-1,CASARGGANTGELFF,TGCGCCAGCGCCCGCGGGGGGGCGAACACCGGGGAGCTGTTTTTT
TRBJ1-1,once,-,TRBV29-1,CSVVVTLNTEAFF,TGCAGCGTTGTCGTCACCCTGAACACTGAAGCTTTCTTT
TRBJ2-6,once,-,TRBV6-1,CASSKAVPGSGANVLTF,TGTGCCAGCAGTAAAGCGGTACCTGGGTCCGGGGCCAACGTCCTGACTTTC
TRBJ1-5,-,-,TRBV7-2,CASSPGRYSNQPQHF,TGTGCCAGCAGCCCAGGGCGCTATAGCAATCAGCCCCAGCATTTT
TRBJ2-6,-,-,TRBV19,CASRRQSSGANVLTF,TGTGCCAGTAGGCGACAAAGCTCTGGGGCCAACGTCCTGACTTTC
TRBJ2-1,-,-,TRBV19,CASSIGGVKEQFF,TGTGCCAGTAGTATAGGAGGGGTCAAGGAGCAGTTCTTC
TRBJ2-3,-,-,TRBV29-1,CSVAGVNQGLNTDTQYF,TGCAGCGTTGCCGGGGTGAATCAGGGCCTAAACACAGATACGCAGTATTTT
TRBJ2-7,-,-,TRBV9,CASSEAAASSYEQYF,TGTGCCAGCAGCGAGGCGGCGGCCAGCTCCTACGAGCAGTACTTC
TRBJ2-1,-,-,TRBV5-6,CASSFVRGSYNEQFF,TGTGCCAGCAGCTTTGTGAGGGGGTCCTACAATGAGCAGTTCTTC
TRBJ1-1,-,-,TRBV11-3,CASSFTVQSTSPHLSAFF,TGTGCCAGCAGCTTTACGGTCCAGTCAACGTCCCCCCATCTGTCAGCTTTCTTT
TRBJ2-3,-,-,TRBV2,CASRRTATSDTQYF,TGTGCCAGCAGGAGAACGGCTACTTCGGATACGCAGTATTTT
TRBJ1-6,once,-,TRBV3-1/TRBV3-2,CASSQMRYSYNSPLHF,TGTGCCAGCAGCCAAATGAGGTACAGTTATAATTCACCCCTCCACTTT
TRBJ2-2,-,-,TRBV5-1,CASSLNSDTGELFF,TGCGCCAGCAGCTTGAACAGCGACACCGGGGAGCTGTTTTTT
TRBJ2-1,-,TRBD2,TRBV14,CASSQLGGAGAEQFF,TGTGCCAGCAGCCAACTCGGGGGGGCCGGCGCTGAGCAGTTCTTC
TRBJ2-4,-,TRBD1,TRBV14,CASSPLGVGQGRNIQYF,TGTGCCAGCAGCCCACTAGGGGTTGGACAGGGGAGAAACATTCAGTACTTC
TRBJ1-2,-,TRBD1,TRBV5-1,CASSRDSQGTGGGGGYTF,TGCGCCAGCAGCCGCGATTCCCAGGGGACAGGGGGCGGCGGTGGCTACACCTTC
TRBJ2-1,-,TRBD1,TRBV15,CATQRTQGAFYNEQFF,TGTGCCACCCAGAGAACTCAGGGGGCGTTCTACAATGAGCAGTTCTTC